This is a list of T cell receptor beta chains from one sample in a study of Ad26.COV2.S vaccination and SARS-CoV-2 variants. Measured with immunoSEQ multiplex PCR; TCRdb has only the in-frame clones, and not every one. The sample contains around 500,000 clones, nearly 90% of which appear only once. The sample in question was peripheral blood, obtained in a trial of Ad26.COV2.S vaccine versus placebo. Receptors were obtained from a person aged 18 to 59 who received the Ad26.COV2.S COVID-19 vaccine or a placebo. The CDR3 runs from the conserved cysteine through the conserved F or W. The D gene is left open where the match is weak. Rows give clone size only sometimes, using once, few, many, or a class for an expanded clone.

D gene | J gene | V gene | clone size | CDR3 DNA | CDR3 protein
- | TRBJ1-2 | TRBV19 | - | TGTGCCAGTAGGGACGGGGTGGCGTACACCTTC | CASRDGVAYTF
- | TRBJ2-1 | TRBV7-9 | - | TGTGCCAGCAGCTTATTGAGTAGCTCCTACAATGAGCAGTTCTTC | CASSLLSSSYNEQFF
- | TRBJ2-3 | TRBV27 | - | TGTGCCAGCAGTTTACGAGCCTCAGATACGCAGTATTTT | CASSLRASDTQYF
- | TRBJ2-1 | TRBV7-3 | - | TGTGCCAGCAGCTCGGTGCCGGGACACCCTTACAATGAGCAGTTCTTC | CASSSVPGHPYNEQFF
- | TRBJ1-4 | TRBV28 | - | TGTGCCAGCAACCCCGAGGGGCGGGGTGAAAAACTGTTTTTT | CASNPEGRGEKLFF
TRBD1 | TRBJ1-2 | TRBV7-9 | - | TGTGCCAGCAACGTTCTCGGGACAGAACTTAGCTATGGCTACACCTTC | CASNVLGTELSYGYTF
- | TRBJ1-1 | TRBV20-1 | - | TGCAGTGCGACGATAGGTGAAGCTTTCTTT | CSATIGEAFF
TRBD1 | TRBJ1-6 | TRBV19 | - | TGTGCCAGTAGTGCGACAGGGGGCGGTAATTCACCCCTCCACTTT | CASSATGGGNSPLHF
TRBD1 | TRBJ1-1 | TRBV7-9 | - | TGTGCCAGCAGCTTGCTTGGAGGGGGCGGTACTGAAGCTTTCTTT | CASSLLGGGGTEAFF
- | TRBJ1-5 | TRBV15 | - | TGTGCCACCAGCAGAGATTGGGCCGGGGGCAATCAGCCCCAGCATTTT | CATSRDWAGGNQPQHF
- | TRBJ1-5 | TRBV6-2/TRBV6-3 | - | TGTGCCAGCAGTCGGGGGGCCGGTCGTGATAGCAATCAGCCCCAGCATTTT | CASSRGAGRDSNQPQHF
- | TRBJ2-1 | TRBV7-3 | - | TGTGCCAGCAGCATGATTGGGGGGTCTGGAAATGAGCAGTTCTTC | CASSMIGGSGNEQFF
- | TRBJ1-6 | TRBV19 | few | TGTGCCAGTAGTACGGCGGCCAGGAATAATTCACCCCTCCACTTT | CASSTAARNNSPLHF
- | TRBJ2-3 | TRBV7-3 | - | TGTGCCAGCAGCTTAACGCCGGGGGATACGCAGTATTTT | CASSLTPGDTQYF
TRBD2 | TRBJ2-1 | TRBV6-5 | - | TGTGCCAGCAGTTATACCAGCGGGAGCTACAATGAGCAGTTCTTC | CASSYTSGSYNEQFF
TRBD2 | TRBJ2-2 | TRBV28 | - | TGTGCCAGCAGTTCTTATAGCGGGAGGGCTAAGGCCGGGGAGCTGTTTTTT | CASSSYSGRAKAGELFF
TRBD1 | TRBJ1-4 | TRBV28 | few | TGTGCCAGCAGTTCCCTGGGACAGGGGAGGGAAAAACTGTTTTTT | CASSSLGQGREKLFF